This T cell receptor beta chain was identified during a study of T-cell reconstitution after alpha-beta-depleted transplantation in children. Study findings and constraints: The high TCRbeta diversity at day 60 in some patients came from surviving recipient T cells and thymic progenitors. Expanded clones from the graft, numbering several hundred, reportedly supplied alpha-beta T cells about two months after transplant. Hyperexpanded clones declined; after one year, newly produced T cells mostly supplied diversity.

Unique molecular identifiers were incorporated when the TCRbeta library was constructed. TCRdb re-called the PCR reads with MiXCR, one entry per CDR3 protein. The table has hundreds of thousands of distinct CDR3 sequences, approximately 14% seen once; the top ten hold about 0.77%. A note on this clonotype: Its antigen remains unknown.

From germline, CDR1 is SEHNR and CDR2 FQNEAQ (reference sequence). Trimming shortened V by 1 base and J by 8 bases, and 15 bases separated the two germline ends. The CDR3 has 15 residues. Sequenced here: PBMCs, sampled before TCRalphabeta/CD19-depleted stem cell transplant. This clonotype was sampled from a girl aged 2 to 10 with congenital amegakaryocytic thrombocytopenia, due to receive a stem cell transplant. The chain carries TRBV7-9 and TRBJ2-1; D perhaps matches TRBD2 (6 bases). In nucleotides, the CDR3 is TGTGCCAGCAGCTTAGTGGGGGGATCGCCGGATGAGCAGTTCTTC. Encoded protein: CASSLVGGSPDEQFF.